These 12 T cell receptor beta chains came from one sample sequenced in a study of blood T cell repertoires in COVID-19. Libraries were prepared by immunoSEQ multiplex PCR; TCRdb keeps only in-frame clonotypes and omits some of them. This sample has 250,000 or so clones, with nearly 90% found just once. The sample consisted of peripheral blood. These receptors originate from a man younger than 35 with active or convalescent COVID-19.

The CDR3 here is CASSLEGQFTEAFF. The CDR3, as DNA: TGCGCCAGCAGCTTGGAAGGACAGTTCACTGAAGCTTTCTTT. The chain combines TRBV5-1 with TRBJ1-1, with a possible D match to TRBD1 (6 bases). The CDR3 has 14 amino acids. CDR1 is SGHRS and CDR2 is YFSETQ in the germline V gene. V gave up 0 bases and J gave up 4 bases, with 10 bases separating them.

This chain joins TRBV3-1 (or the pseudogene TRBV3-2) and TRBJ1-2; D gene uncertain. The V gene's germline CDR1 is LGHDT and CDR2 YNNKEL (reference sequence). Trimming cost V 0 bases and J 7 bases, with 6 bases left between them. This CDR3 has 12 residues. CDR3 nucleotides: TGTGCCAGCAGCCAAGAAGCTTTTGGCTACACCTTC. Translation gives CASSQEAFGYTF.

This sequence joins TRBV6-5 and TRBJ1-2, with a weak D call TRBD1 (6 bases). CDR3 length: 14 residues. V was cut by 4 bases and J by 2 bases, with 11 bases left in between. Germline V CDR1 and CDR2: MNHEY, SVGAGI. For the CDR3, the DNA is TGTGCCAGCAGTTCGCCGGGACAAAACTATGGCTACACCTTC. It encodes CASSSPGQNYGYTF.

This clone was detected a few times. The V gene is TRBV6-2 or TRBV6-3, the J gene TRBJ2-1, with 10 bases aligning to TRBD1. Germline V gives CDR1 MNHEY, CDR2 SVGEGT. The trim removed 0 bases at V and 4 bases at J, leaving 0 bases unmatched. This CDR3 has 15 amino acids. The CDR3 DNA follows: TGTGCCAGCAGTTACTCGGGACAGGGGTACAATGAGCAGTTCTTC. Protein: CASSYSGQGYNEQFF.

The chain uses TRBV11-2 and TRBJ2-4; TRBD2 aligns across 11 bases. With 2 bases clipped from V and 7 bases from J, the junction kept 1 base outside the gene matches. Germline V CDR1 and CDR2: SGHAT, FQNNGV. This CDR3 has 14 amino acids. CDR3 sequence: CASSLTSGSNIQYF. Written as DNA, the CDR3 is TGTGCCAGCAGCTTAACTAGCGGGAGTAACATTCAGTACTTC.

This chain links TRBV30 with TRBJ1-2; D not resolved. The CDR3 spans 14 residues. The germline gives CDR1 GTSNPN, CDR2 SVGIG (reference sequence). V was cut by 0 bases and J by 8 bases, with 16 bases left in between. The CDR3 DNA sequence: TGTGCCTGGAGTGTACTCAGGTCTTCTAGCGGCTACACCTTC. This codes for CAWSVLRSSSGYTF.

This clone was counted between two and nine times. The chain combines TRBV7-9 with TRBJ1-1, with 7 bases identical to TRBD1. The J segment lost 2 bases and the V segment lost 5 bases, leaving 8 bases of the junction unmatched. CDR3 length: 15 residues. Germline assignment: CDR1 SEHNR and CDR2 FQNEAQ (reference sequence). The CDR3, as DNA: TGTGCCAGCAGCGCCCCAGACAGGGCCAACACTGAAGCTTTCTTT. Translated, it gives CASSAPDRANTEAFF.

The chain joins TRBV19 to TRBJ2-1; D possibly corresponds to TRBD1 (6 bases). Between the trimmed V and J ends, which lost 7 bases and 8 bases, there was a span of 21 bases. Germline loops: CDR1 LNHDA, CDR2 SQIVND (reference sequence). The CDR3 spans 15 residues. Here the CDR3 DNA reads TGTGCCAGTAAGATTGAACAGGGTAGGTTCGATGAGCAGTTCTTC. It yields the protein CASKIEQGRFDEQFF.

The chain uses TRBV19 and TRBJ1-5; TRBD1 might be the D (5 bases). CDR1 and CDR2 (germline): LNHDA, SQIVND (reference sequence). The CDR3 consists of 14 residues. Between the trimmed V and J ends, which lost 2 bases and 5 bases, there was a span of 10 bases. The CDR3 loop reads CASSIQGADQPQHF. DNA of the CDR3: TGTGCCAGTAGTATACAGGGCGCGGATCAGCCCCAGCATTTT.

The chain is built from TRBV7-6 and TRBJ2-7, with a tentative D call TRBD2 (6 bases). Trimming took 1 base from V and 2 from J, leaving 15 bases between them. Per germline, CDR1 SGHVS and CDR2 FNYEAQ. CDR3 length equals 16 residues. CDR3 in amino acids: CASSLVVSGKPYEQYF. The CDR3 region has the DNA TGTGCCAGCAGCTTAGTAGTTAGCGGTAAGCCCTACGAGCAGTACTTC. Using reference TRBV7-6 and TRBJ2-7 for the parts outside the CDR3, the full variable domain is GAGVSQSPRYKVTKRGQDVALRCDPISGHVSLYWYRQALGQGPEFLTYFNYEAQQDKSGLPNDRFSAERPEGSISTLTIQRTEQRDSAMYRCASSLVVSGKPYEQYFGPGTRLTVT.

This chain connects TRBV4-1 to TRBJ2-3; 11 bases line up with TRBD2. The V and J ends lost 5 bases and 5 bases, in that order; junction bases with no gene match: 6. In germline, CDR1 is MGHRA, CDR2 YSYEKL. The CDR3 totals 15 residues. The CDR3 is CASSISGGAIDTQYF. CDR3 in DNA: TGCGCCAGCAGCATTAGCGGGGGGGCTATAGATACGCAGTATTTT.

This chain links TRBV7-2 with TRBJ2-7, with 8 nucleotides matching TRBD2. Trimming removed 2 bases from V and 1 base from J; junction bases left unmatched: 4. The CDR3 covers 15 residues. Germline lookup yields CDR1 SGHTA and CDR2 FQGNSA. The CDR3 region is CASSLMIAGSYEQYF. The CDR3 coding sequence is TGTGCCAGCAGCTTAATGATAGCGGGATCCTACGAGCAGTACTTC.